This record covers a single TCR beta chain. This same CDR3 is encoded by further DNA sequences in the sample. The cohort excluded patients with autoimmune disease history or systemic immunosuppression. The entry originates in a study of OX40 agonist ivuxolimab in advanced cancers. TCRdb's copy holds only in-frame clones and misses some; the assay was immunoSEQ multiplex PCR. The sample lists some 46,000 clones, 80% occurring once. This specimen consisted of CD4+ or CD8+ T cells sorted from blood, obtained in a trial of the OX40 agonist ivuxolimab. The clonotype was recovered from an adult with an advanced solid tumor such as melanoma, head and neck, liver or kidney cancer.

CDR3 residues: CASTEIGQSSSGANVLTF. Here the CDR3 DNA reads TGTGCCAGTACCGAAATCGGGCAGTCGAGCTCTGGGGCCAACGTCCTGACTTTC. The chain is built from TRBV5-6 and TRBJ2-6; D gene ambiguous. This CDR3 contains 18 residues. Germline assignment: CDR1 SGHDT and CDR2 YYEEEE. The V end was cut by 8 bases, the J end by 0 bases, with 21 bases between.